The 10 T cell receptor beta chains below were found in one sample sequenced in a study of shared clonotypes between healthy human individuals. Naivety among CD8 cells was defined by CD45RO negativity and positive CCR7 selection, thereby excluding terminally differentiated effector memory CD45RA+ cells. The repertoire was sequenced with immunoSEQ multiplex PCR; TCRdb's copy has only in-frame clones and lacks some. The profile shows around 620,000 clones, about 95% of them singletons. The sample comprised naive CD8+ T cells sorted from blood. These receptors originate from a woman in her 30s in good health.

This rearrangement joins TRBV6-1 to TRBJ1-3; no firm D call. Germline V gives CDR1 MNHNS, CDR2 SASEGT. This CDR3 has 15 amino acids. The V and J ends lost 7 bases and 4 bases respectively, with 17 bases between them. The DNA for the CDR3 is TGTGCCAGCACCGTGGGGATCTCAGGAGGAAACACCATATATTTT. The encoded protein is CASTVGISGGNTIYF.

The chain recombines TRBV7-9 with TRBJ1-1; 10 bases map to TRBD1. There are 15 residues in the CDR3. After removal of 4 bases from V and 5 bases from J, the junction contained 7 bases not matched to a gene. Germline CDR1 reads SEHNR; CDR2 reads FQNEAQ (reference sequence). CDR3 bases: TGTGCCAGCAGCTCCTCCGGGACAGGGGATACTGAAGCTTTCTTT. Translation gives CASSSSGTGDTEAFF.

This chain connects TRBV6-6 to TRBJ2-7, with 11 bases lining up with TRBD1. Trimming took 1 base from V and 6 from J; bases not matched to a gene: 5. Germline V gene data show CDR1 as MNHNY and CDR2 as SVGAGI (reference sequence). This CDR3 spans 15 amino acids. Written as DNA, the CDR3 is TGTGCCAGCAGTTACTATCGGACAGGGGGCGGCGAGCAGTACTTC. Its translation is CASSYYRTGGGEQYF.

The V call is TRBV6-5, the J call TRBJ2-5; TRBD2 aligns across 8 bases. The closer fit of TRBJ2-7 to the DNA end suggests the J call may be wrong. Germline V gene data show CDR1 as MNHEY and CDR2 as SVGAGI. The CDR3 totals 15 residues. The CDR3 DNA sequence: TGTGCCAGCGGCGGAAGGACAGCGGGAGTTATCGAGCAGTACTTC. Residues: CASGGRTAGVIEQYF.

This chain joins TRBV9 and TRBJ2-1; D ambiguous. Trimming stripped 0 bases from V and 0 bases from J, with 7 bases between. Germline CDR1 reads SGDLS; CDR2 reads YYNGEE. This CDR3 has 15 amino acids. The CDR3: CASSVETDSYNEQFF. Written as DNA, the CDR3 is TGTGCCAGCAGCGTAGAGACGGACTCCTACAATGAGCAGTTCTTC.

The V call is TRBV2, the J call TRBJ2-2; 9 bases agree with TRBD2. V lost 4 bases and J lost 6; bases outside the gene matches: 12. This CDR3 region has 17 residues. Germline V lookup: CDR1 SNHLY, CDR2 FYNNEI. CDR3 DNA: TGTGCCAGCAGTGGCCCCCCGAGCGGGAGGATGTCCGGGGAGCTGTTTTTT. Amino acids: CASSGPPSGRMSGELFF.

The V call is TRBV19, the J call TRBJ2-4; no definite D call. CDR3 length: 17 amino acids. V was pared by 4 bases and J by 1 base, with 17 bases between. Germline CDR1 reads LNHDA; CDR2 reads SQIVND (reference sequence). The DNA for the CDR3 is TGTGCCAGTAGTAGATTAGACCCGGGTGGTGCCAAAAACATTCAGTACTTC. It translates to CASSRLDPGGAKNIQYF.

The chain links TRBV4-1 to TRBJ2-7; 8 nucleotides agree with TRBD2. The CDR3 has 16 residues. The V segment lost 5 bases and the J segment 3 bases; nucleotides outside the gene matches: 12. The germline gives CDR1 MGHRA, CDR2 YSYEKL. The CDR3 coding sequence is TGCGCCAGCAGCTCCAGCGGTGCCCTAGCGGGCTACGAGCAGTACTTC. This gives the protein CASSSSGALAGYEQYF.

There are a few counts of this clone. The chain has TRBV19 and TRBJ2-7; weak D call: TRBD2 (5 bases). V shed 8 bases and J shed 6 bases, with 8 bases lying between them. Germline loops: CDR1 LNHDA, CDR2 SQIVND (reference sequence). The CDR3 contains 10 residues. The CDR3 nucleotides are TGTGCCAGTGGAGAGGGCGAGCAGTACTTC. This sequence encodes CASGEGEQYF.

The chain employs TRBV28 and TRBJ2-6; D is unclear. CDR1 is MDHEN, CDR2 SYDVKM, per germline. The CDR3 runs to 13 residues. V was shortened by 8 bases and J by 4 bases, with 9 bases between the two germline ends. CDR3 sequence: CASLLPGANVLTF. CDR3 coding DNA: TGTGCCAGCCTCCTTCCCGGGGCCAACGTCCTGACTTTC.